This passage covers 19 T cell receptor beta chains from one sample sequenced in a study of T-cell reconstitution after alpha-beta-depleted transplantation in children (dated by TCRdb to about 2016). Libraries came from PCR. The sample was run on an Illumina HiSeq 2500. To normalize quantification of the TCRbeta repertoire, the TCR libraries were built with molecular barcoding that relied on unique molecular identifiers. Starting from the raw public reads, TCRdb applied fastp trimming at Q25, assembled clones with MiXCR and retained in-frame beta chains. Entries are consolidated by CDR3 protein sequence, retaining the most common genes and DNA. This sample comprises approximately 350,000 distinct CDR3 sequences, 10% of them detected only once. Clones ranked in the top ten supply roughly 2.5% of the sample. Specimen: PBMCs from the stem cell graft donor, collected from the stem cell graft. The receptors shown here come from a human donor who donated a stem cell graft to a child with acute lymphoblastic leukemia.

On this clonotype: This may stem from a read error, because a much larger clone lies one nucleotide away. V gene TRBV12-3 or TRBV12-4 combines with J gene TRBJ2-1, with a weak D call TRBD2 (6 bases). Trimming stripped 1 base from V and 5 bases from J, with 18 bases between. The CDR3 runs 17 residues. CDR3 nucleotides: TGTGCCAGCAGTTTAGTTAGCGGAGGGAATTCCCACAATGAGCAGTTCTTC. Amino acids: CASSLVSGGNSHNEQFF.

This clonotype was counted a few times. The chain links TRBV5-6 to TRBJ2-1; D ambiguous. Trimming left V 5 bases short and J 0 bases short, with 6 bases between. Per germline, CDR1 SGHDT and CDR2 YYEEEE. The CDR3 has 13 residues. CDR3 nucleotide sequence: TGTGCCAGCAGTGCCCCCTCCTACAATGAGCAGTTCTTC. Its protein is CASSAPSYNEQFF.

A note on this clonotype: It may be a read error: a sequence one base away is much more abundant. V usage is TRBV24-1 and J usage is TRBJ2-3; a possible D gene is TRBD2 (6 bases). The germline gives CDR1 KGHDR, CDR2 SFDVKD. Between the trimmed V and J ends, which lost 3 bases and 0 bases, there was a span of 9 bases. CDR3 length: 15 residues. This CDR3 reads CATSDLAGSTDTQYF. The DNA for the CDR3 is TGTGCCACCAGTGATCTTGCGGGAAGCACAGATACGCAGTATTTT.

This clonotype has a count of ten or more. V and J are TRBV4-3 and TRBJ2-1; 7 bases fit TRBD1. CDR1 is LGHNA, CDR2 YSLEER, per germline. The length of the CDR3 is 16 residues. V trimming: 1 base; J trimming: 8 bases; junction bases outside the gene matches: 11. DNA for the CDR3: TGCGCCAGCAGCCAAGTATCATTCAGGGACAGCGATGAGCAGTTCTTC. Residues: CASSQVSFRDSDEQFF.

The V and J genes are TRBV5-1 and TRBJ2-1; the D is unclear. The CDR3 is 13 amino acids. The germline V and J ends were trimmed by 7 bases and 8 bases, with 16 bases remaining between them. CDR1 and CDR2 from the germline V gene are SGHRS and YFSETQ. The CDR3 DNA reads as TGCGCCAGCCACCTACACATCAAGGATGAGCAGTTCTTC. This codes for CASHLHIKDEQFF.

V is TRBV5-1 and J is TRBJ1-1, with D unresolved. Trimming pared 0 bases from V and 3 bases from J, leaving 6 bases between. The CDR3 runs 13 residues. The germline V gene encodes CDR1 SGHRS and CDR2 YFSETQ. The CDR3 spells CASSLVRDTEAFF. In DNA form, the CDR3 reads TGCGCCAGCAGCTTGGTAAGGGACACTGAAGCTTTCTTT.

The sample holds many counts of this clonotype. The rearrangement joins TRBV7-9 to TRBJ2-1, with 8 bases identical to TRBD2. This CDR3 contains 15 residues. The V segment lost 4 bases and the J segment 1 base; nucleotides outside the gene matches: 3. CDR1 is SEHNR, CDR2 FQNEAQ, per germline (reference sequence). CDR3 sequence: CASSSQRESYNEQFF. Here the CDR3 DNA reads TGTGCCAGCAGCTCACAGCGGGAGTCCTACAATGAGCAGTTCTTC. Looking up the rest from reference TRBV7-9 and TRBJ2-1 gives the full variable domain: DTGVSQNPRHKITKRGQNVTFRCDPISEHNRLYWYRQTLGQGPEFLTYFQNEAQLEKSRLLSDRFSAERPKGSFSTLEIQRTEQGDSAMYLCASSSQRESYNEQFFGPGTRLTVL.

V is TRBV5-1 and J is TRBJ1-1, with D possibly TRBD1 on 5 matching bases. Germline V gene lookup returns CDR1 SGHRS and CDR2 YFSETQ. The CDR3 sequence is 15 residues long. The V end was cut by 4 bases, the J end by 0 bases, with 13 bases between. The CDR3 spells CASSLGTLMNTEAFF. The CDR3 DNA reads as TGCGCCAGCAGCCTAGGGACGTTGATGAACACTGAAGCTTTCTTT.

The chain recombines TRBV6-1 with TRBJ1-4, with D perhaps TRBD1 (6 bases). Germline CDR1 MNHNS, CDR2 SASEGT. V was cut by 0 bases and J by 5 bases, with 10 bases left in between. CDR3 length: 15 residues. CDR3 bases: TGTGCCAGCAGTGAAGCTGCCAGGGGAAATGAAAAACTGTTTTTT. Translating gives CASSEAARGNEKLFF.

This clonotype came up a few times. The CDR3 protein is CASSFRGALGNIQYF. The CDR3 coding sequence is TGTGCCAGCAGCTTTAGGGGGGCTCTAGGAAACATTCAGTACTTC. The rearrangement uses TRBV7-9 and TRBJ2-4; D may correspond to TRBD1 or TRBD2 (6 bases each). The CDR3 totals 15 residues. Trimming pared 3 bases from V and 6 bases from J, leaving 15 bases between. Germline lookup yields CDR1 SEHNR and CDR2 FQNEAQ (reference sequence).

This clonotype was observed a handful of times. The chain recombines TRBV12-3 or TRBV12-4 with TRBJ1-2, with a weak D call TRBD1 (6 bases). The germline V and J ends were trimmed by 1 base and 4 bases, with 13 bases remaining between them. This CDR3 comprises 15 residues. This chain's CDR3 is CASSLGVAGAYGYTF. In DNA, the CDR3 is TGTGCCAGCAGTTTAGGTGTTGCGGGGGCCTATGGCTACACCTTC.

This clonotype has a handful of counts. This sequence joins TRBV5-1 and TRBJ2-7; 9 bases line up with TRBD2. The CDR3 spans 14 residues. CDR1 and CDR2 from the germline V gene are SGHRS and YFSETQ. Trimming at V came to 1 base and at J to 7 bases, leaving 6 bases not matched to a gene. Here the CDR3 DNA reads TGCGCCAGCAGCTTGAGAGCGGGAGGAGGAGAGCAGTACTTC. Translation: CASSLRAGGGEQYF.

This clonotype has a handful of counts. The chain employs TRBV20-1 and TRBJ2-7; TRBD2 matches at 8 bases. Germline-derived CDR1 and CDR2 are DFQATT and SNEGSKA (reference sequence). J was trimmed by 3 bases and V by 0 bases; bases with no gene match: 7. The CDR3 runs 15 residues. CDR3 sequence reads: CSARERSGTFYEQYF. CDR3 sequence (DNA): TGCAGTGCTAGAGAGCGTAGCGGGACCTTCTACGAGCAGTACTTC.

This chain links TRBV7-8 with TRBJ1-1; D call uncertain. V shed 5 bases and J shed 2 bases, with 15 bases lying between them. The CDR3 runs 15 residues. Germline V gene data show CDR1 as SGHVS and CDR2 as FQNEAQ. The CDR3 nucleotides read TGTGCCAGCAGCCCTAGATGGGTTTCAAACACTGAAGCTTTCTTT. Protein sequence: CASSPRWVSNTEAFF.

The gene calls are TRBV7-9 and TRBJ2-6, with 7 nucleotides matching TRBD2. In germline, CDR1 is SEHNR, CDR2 FQNEAQ (reference sequence). V was pared by 5 bases and J by 3 bases, with 10 bases of the junction left unmatched. The CDR3 runs to 17 residues. For the CDR3, the DNA is TGTGCCAGCAGCCGGTCGGGGGGTCCTTTTGGGGCCAACGTCCTGACTTTC. It is translated as CASSRSGGPFGANVLTF. Filled out from reference TRBV7-9 and TRBJ2-6, the complete variable domain reads DTGVSQNPRHKITKRGQNVTFRCDPISEHNRLYWYRQTLGQGPEFLTYFQNEAQLEKSRLLSDRFSAERPKGSFSTLEIQRTEQGDSAMYLCASSRSGGPFGANVLTFGAGSRLTVL.

The gene calls are TRBV18 and TRBJ1-6; no clear D. Trimming pared 0 bases from V and 5 bases from J, leaving 8 bases between. CDR3 length: 15 amino acids. CDR1 and CDR2 from the germline V gene are KGHSH and LQKENI. The CDR3 DNA sequence: TGTGCCAGCTCACCACCGGGGAGGAATAATTCACCCCTCCACTTT. Residues: CASSPPGRNNSPLHF.

The table lists this clonotype with a few counts. The chain is built from TRBV11-2 and TRBJ2-5; D is unresolved. The CDR3 consists of 15 residues. Germline V gene data show CDR1 as SGHAT and CDR2 as FQNNGV. V was shortened by 0 bases and J by 2 bases, with 10 bases between the two germline ends. CDR3 nucleotides: TGTGCCAGCAGCTTAGACTCGGTGCTGCAAGAGACCCAGTACTTC. It specifies CASSLDSVLQETQYF.

This clonotype was detected a few times. The chain uses TRBV12-3 or TRBV12-4 and TRBJ1-4; the D is unclear. The CDR3 consists of 16 residues. V was shortened by 7 bases and J by 7 bases, with 22 bases between the two germline ends. CDR3 bases: TGTGCCAGCACGCCTAGGGATGGGCAATGGGGTGAAAAACTGTTTTTT. It codes for CASTPRDGQWGEKLFF.

The chain carries TRBV3-1 and TRBJ1-6; no reliable D call. Germline V CDR1 and CDR2: LGHDT, YNNKEL (reference sequence). The CDR3 loop spans 15 amino acids. Trimming took off 2 bases at V and 11 bases at J, with 16 bases between the two ends. The CDR3 region has the DNA TGTGCCAGCAGCCAAACGGACGTTGGAAGGGCACCCCTCCACTTT. Translation gives CASSQTDVGRAPLHF.